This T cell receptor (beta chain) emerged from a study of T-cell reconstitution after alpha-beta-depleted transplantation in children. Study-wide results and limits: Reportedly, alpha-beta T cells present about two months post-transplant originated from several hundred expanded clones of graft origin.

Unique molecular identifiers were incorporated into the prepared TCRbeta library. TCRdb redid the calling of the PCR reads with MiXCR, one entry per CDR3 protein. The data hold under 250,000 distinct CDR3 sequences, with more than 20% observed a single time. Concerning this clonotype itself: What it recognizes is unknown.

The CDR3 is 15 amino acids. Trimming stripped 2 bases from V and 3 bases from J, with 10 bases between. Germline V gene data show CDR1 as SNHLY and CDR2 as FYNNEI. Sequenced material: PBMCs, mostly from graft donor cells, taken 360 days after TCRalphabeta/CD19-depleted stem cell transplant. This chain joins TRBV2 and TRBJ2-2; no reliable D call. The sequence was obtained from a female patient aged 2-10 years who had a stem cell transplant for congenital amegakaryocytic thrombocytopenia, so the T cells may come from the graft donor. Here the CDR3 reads CASSEFRIYTGELFF. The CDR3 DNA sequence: TGTGCCAGCAGTGAATTTCGGATCTACACCGGGGAGCTGTTTTTT. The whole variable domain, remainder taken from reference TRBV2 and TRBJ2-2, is EPEVTQTPSHQVTQMGQEVILRCVPISNHLYFYWYRQILGQKVEFLVSFYNNEISEKSEIFDDQFSVERPDGSNFTLKIRSTKLEDSAMYFCASSEFRIYTGELFFGEGSRLTVL.